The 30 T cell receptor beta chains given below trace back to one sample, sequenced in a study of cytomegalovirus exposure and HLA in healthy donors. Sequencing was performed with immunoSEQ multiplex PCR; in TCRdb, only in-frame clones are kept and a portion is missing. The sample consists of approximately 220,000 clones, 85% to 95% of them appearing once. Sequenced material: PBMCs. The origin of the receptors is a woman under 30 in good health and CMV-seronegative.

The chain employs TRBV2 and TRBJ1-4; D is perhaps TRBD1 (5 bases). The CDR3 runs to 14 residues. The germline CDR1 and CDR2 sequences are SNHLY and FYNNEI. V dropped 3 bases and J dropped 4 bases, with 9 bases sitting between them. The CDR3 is CASSDKTVNEKLFF. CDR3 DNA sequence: TGTGCCAGCAGTGACAAGACAGTTAATGAAAAACTGTTTTTT.

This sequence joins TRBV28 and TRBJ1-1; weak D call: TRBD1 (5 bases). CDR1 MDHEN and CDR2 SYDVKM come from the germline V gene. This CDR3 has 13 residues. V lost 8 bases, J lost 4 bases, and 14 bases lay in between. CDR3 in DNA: TGTGCCAGCTTCCGCCAGGGAGGCACTGAAGCTTTCTTT. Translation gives CASFRQGGTEAFF.

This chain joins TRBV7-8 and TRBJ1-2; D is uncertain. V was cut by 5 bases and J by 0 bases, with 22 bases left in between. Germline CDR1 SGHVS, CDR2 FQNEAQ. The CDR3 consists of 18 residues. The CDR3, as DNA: TGTGCCAGCAGCCCATCCCAGCGGGCAGCCTTAGCTAACTATGGCTACACCTTC. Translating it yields CASSPSQRAALANYGYTF. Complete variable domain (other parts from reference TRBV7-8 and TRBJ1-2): GAGVSQSPRYKVAKRGQDVALRCDPISGHVSLFWYQQALGQGPEFLTYFQNEAQLDKSGLPSDRFFAERPEGSVSTLKIQRTQQEDSAVYLCASSPSQRAALANYGYTFGSGTRLTVV.

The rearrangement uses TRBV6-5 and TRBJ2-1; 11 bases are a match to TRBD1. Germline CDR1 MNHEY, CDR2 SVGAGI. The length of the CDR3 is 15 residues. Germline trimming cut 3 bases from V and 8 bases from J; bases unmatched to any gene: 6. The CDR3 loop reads CASSYGADRGHEQFF. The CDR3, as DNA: TGTGCCAGCAGTTATGGTGCGGACAGGGGGCATGAGCAGTTCTTC.

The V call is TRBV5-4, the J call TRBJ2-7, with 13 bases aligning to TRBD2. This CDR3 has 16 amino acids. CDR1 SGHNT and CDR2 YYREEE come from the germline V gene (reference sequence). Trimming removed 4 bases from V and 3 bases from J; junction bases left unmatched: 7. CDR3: CASSLGTSGIFYEQYF. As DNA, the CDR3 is TGTGCCAGCAGCCTCGGGACTAGCGGGATCTTCTACGAGCAGTACTTC.

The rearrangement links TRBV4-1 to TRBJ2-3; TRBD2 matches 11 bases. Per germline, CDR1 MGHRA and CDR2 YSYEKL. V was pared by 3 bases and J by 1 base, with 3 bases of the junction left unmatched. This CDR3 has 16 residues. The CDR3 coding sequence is TGCGCCAGCAGCCACCTACTAGCGGGGGGCACAGATACGCAGTATTTT. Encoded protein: CASSHLLAGGTDTQYF.

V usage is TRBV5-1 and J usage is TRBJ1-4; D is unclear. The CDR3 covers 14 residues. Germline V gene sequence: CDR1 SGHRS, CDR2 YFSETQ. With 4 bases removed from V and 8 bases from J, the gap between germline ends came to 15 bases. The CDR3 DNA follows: TGCGCCAGCAGCGTAGTATCGGCGGGGGAAAAACTGTTTTTT. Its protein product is CASSVVSAGEKLFF.

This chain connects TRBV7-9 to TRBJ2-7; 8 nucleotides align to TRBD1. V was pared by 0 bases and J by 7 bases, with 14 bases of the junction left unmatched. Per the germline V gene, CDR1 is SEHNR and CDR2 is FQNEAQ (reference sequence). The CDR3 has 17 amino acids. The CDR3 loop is CASSLASYRDRTQEQYF. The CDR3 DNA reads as TGTGCCAGCAGCTTAGCCTCATACCGGGACAGGACTCAAGAGCAGTACTTC.

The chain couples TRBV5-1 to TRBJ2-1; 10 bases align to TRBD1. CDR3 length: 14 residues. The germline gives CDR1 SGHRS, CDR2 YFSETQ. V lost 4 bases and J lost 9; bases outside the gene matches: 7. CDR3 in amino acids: CASSEWDRGREQFF. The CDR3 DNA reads TGCGCCAGCAGCGAATGGGACAGGGGTCGTGAGCAGTTCTTC.

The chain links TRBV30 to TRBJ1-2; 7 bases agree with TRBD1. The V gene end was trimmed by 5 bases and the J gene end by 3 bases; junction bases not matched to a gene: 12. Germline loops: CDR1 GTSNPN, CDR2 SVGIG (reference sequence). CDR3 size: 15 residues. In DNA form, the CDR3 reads TGTGCCTGGTCCCCTCGACAGGGCTCCTACTATGGCTACACCTTC. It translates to CAWSPRQGSYYGYTF.

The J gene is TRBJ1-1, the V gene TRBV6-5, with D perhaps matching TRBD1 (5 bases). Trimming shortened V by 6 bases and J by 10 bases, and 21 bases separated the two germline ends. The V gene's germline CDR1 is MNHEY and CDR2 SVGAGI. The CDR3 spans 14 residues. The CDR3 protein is CASRTPFSDRGAFF. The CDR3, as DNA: TGTGCCAGCAGAACCCCTTTTTCCGACAGAGGAGCTTTCTTT.

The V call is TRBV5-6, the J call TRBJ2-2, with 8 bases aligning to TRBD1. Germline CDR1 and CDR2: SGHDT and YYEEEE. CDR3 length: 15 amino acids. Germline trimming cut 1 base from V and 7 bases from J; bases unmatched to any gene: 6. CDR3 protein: CASSLPGTGGGELFF. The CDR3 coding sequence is TGTGCCAGCAGCTTGCCCGGGACAGGAGGCGGGGAGCTGTTTTTT.

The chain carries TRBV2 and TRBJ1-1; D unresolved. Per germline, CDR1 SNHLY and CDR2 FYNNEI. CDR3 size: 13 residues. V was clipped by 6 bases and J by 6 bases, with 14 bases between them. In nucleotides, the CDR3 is TGTGCCAGCAGCCCGAACGGGATCTCTGAAGCTTTCTTT. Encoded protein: CASSPNGISEAFF.

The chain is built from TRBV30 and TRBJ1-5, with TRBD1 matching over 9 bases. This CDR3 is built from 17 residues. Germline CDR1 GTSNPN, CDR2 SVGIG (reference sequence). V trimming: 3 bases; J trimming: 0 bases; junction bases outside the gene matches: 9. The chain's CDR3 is CAWSAGTGTSSNQPQHF. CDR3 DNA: TGTGCCTGGAGCGCTGGGACAGGGACTTCTAGCAATCAGCCCCAGCATTTT.

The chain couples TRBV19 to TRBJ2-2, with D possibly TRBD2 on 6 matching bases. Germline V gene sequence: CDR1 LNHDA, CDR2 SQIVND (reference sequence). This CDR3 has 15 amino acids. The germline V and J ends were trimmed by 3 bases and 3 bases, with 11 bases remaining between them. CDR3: CASSIREMDTGELFF. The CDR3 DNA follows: TGTGCCAGTAGTATCCGGGAGATGGACACCGGGGAGCTGTTTTTT.

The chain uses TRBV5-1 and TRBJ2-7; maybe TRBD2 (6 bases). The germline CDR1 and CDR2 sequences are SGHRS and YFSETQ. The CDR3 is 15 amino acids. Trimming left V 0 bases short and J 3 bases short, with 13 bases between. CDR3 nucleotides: TGCGCCAGCAGCTTGGCGGGGGACCTGAACTACGAGCAGTACTTC. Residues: CASSLAGDLNYEQYF.

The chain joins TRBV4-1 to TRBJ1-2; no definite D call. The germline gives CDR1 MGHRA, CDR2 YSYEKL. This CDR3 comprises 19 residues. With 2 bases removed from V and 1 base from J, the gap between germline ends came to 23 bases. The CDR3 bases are TGCGCCAGCAGCCAATATCCGACTGCGAGAAAAACCAATAACTATGGCTACACCTTC. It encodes CASSQYPTARKTNNYGYTF.

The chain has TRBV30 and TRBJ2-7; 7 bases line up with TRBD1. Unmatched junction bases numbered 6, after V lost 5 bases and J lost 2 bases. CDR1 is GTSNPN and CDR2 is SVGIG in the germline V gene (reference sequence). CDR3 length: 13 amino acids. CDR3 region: CAWGPTGPYEQYF. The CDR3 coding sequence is TGTGCCTGGGGTCCGACAGGGCCCTACGAGCAGTACTTC.

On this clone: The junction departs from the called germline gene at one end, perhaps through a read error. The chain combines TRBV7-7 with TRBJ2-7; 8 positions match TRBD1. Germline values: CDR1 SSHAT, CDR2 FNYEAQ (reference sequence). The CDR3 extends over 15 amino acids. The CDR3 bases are TGTGCTAGCAGCTTAGCAGGACAGGGTGGCGACGAGCAGTACTTC. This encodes CASSLAGQGGDEQYF.

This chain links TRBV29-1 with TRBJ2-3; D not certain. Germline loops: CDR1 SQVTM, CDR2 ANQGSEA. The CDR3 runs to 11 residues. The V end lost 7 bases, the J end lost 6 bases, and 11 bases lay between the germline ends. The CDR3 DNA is TGCAGCGCGGTCGGTACGGATACGCAGTATTTT. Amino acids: CSAVGTDTQYF.

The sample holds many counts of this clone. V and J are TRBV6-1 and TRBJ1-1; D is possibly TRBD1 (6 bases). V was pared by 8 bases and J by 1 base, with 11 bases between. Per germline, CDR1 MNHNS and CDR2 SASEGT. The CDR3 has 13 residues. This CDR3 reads CASDRTENTEAFF. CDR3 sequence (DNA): TGTGCCAGCGACCGGACAGAGAACACTGAAGCTTTCTTT.

The CDR3 sequence is CASRQGTRSNQPQHF. CDR3 nucleotides: TGTGCCAGTAGACAGGGGACAAGGAGCAATCAGCCCCAGCATTTT. The J gene is TRBJ1-5, the V gene TRBV19, with TRBD1 matching 7 bases. Germline CDR1 is LNHDA and CDR2 is SQIVND (reference sequence). V gave up 6 bases and J gave up 1 base; unmatched junction bases: 6. The CDR3 length is 15 residues.

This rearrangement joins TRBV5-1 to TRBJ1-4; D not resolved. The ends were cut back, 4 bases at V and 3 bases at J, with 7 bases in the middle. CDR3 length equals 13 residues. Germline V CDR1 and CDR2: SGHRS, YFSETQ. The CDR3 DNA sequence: TGCGCCAGCAGCCCTGGGCCTAATGAAAAACTGTTTTTT. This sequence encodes CASSPGPNEKLFF.

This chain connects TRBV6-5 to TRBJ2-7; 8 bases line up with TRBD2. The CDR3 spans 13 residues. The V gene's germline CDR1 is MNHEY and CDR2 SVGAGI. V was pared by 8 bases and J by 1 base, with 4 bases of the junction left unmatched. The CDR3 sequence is CASGIAGSYEQYF. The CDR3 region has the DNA TGTGCCAGCGGTATAGCGGGATCCTACGAGCAGTACTTC.

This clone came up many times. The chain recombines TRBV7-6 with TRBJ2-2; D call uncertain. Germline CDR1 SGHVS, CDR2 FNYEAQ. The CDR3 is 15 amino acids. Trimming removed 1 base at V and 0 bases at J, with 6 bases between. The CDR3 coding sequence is TGTGCCAGCAGCTTAGTTAGTTCGAACACCGGGGAGCTGTTTTTT. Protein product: CASSLVSSNTGELFF.

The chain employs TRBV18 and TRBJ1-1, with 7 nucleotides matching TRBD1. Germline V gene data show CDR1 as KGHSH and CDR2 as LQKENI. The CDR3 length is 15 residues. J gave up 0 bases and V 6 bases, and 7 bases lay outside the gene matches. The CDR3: CASSIQGTVNTEAFF. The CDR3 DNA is TGTGCCAGCTCGATACAGGGGACAGTGAACACTGAAGCTTTCTTT.

The DNA for the CDR3 is TGTGCCAGTAGTCGACAGGGGATGCTGTCTATTGGCTACACCTTC. Translated: CASSRQGMLSIGYTF. J is TRBJ1-2 and V is TRBV19, with 8 bases that match TRBD1. Unmatched junction bases numbered 12, after V lost 5 bases and J lost 7 bases. The CDR3 runs to 15 residues. Germline values: CDR1 LNHDA, CDR2 SQIVND (reference sequence).

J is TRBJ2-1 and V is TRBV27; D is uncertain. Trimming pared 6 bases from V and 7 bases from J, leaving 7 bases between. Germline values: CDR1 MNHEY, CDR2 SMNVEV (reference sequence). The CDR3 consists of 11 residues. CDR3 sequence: CASRYLNEQFF. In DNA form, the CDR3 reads TGTGCCAGCAGATACTTAAATGAGCAGTTCTTC.

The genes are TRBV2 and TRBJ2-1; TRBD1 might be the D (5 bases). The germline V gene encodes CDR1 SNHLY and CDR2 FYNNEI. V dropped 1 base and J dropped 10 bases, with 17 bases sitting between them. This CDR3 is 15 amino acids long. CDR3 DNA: TGTGCCAGCAGTGAAGACAGGCAACCTCTTCGGGAGCAGTTCTTC. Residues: CASSEDRQPLREQFF.

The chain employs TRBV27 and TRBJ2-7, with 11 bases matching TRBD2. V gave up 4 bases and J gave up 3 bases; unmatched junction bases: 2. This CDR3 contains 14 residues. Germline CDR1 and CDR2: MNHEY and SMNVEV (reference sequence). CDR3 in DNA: TGTGCCAGCAGTTCACTAGCGGGAGTCTACGAGCAGTACTTC. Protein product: CASSSLAGVYEQYF.